This TCR beta chain appears in the sequencing data of a study of T cells after posttransplantation cyclophosphamide. This clone was picked up many times. Its antigen is unidentified. On the day of bone marrow donation, the related graft donor provided peripheral blood. Overall study findings and caveats: Donor CD8+ memory clones often dominated recipient blood repertoires at later times. Tissue-infiltrating T cells from skin or gut overlapped little with blood T cells. TRB clonality was highly associated with recipient CMV seropositivity and reactivation.

Profiling relied on immunoSEQ multiplex PCR, and the TCRdb table lists in-frame clones only, not all of them. The sample counts 38,000 or so clones, none seen once; the ten largest own 2% to 3%. Trimming took 4 bases from V and 4 from J; bases not matched to a gene: 6. Per the germline V gene, CDR1 is MNHNS and CDR2 is SASEGT. The CDR3 runs to 16 residues. The chain has TRBV6-1 and TRBJ2-1; 11 nucleotides agree with TRBD2. This clonotype originated in a man aged 45-65 years in good health, CMV-negative, and a related stem cell transplant donor. Sequencing was performed on PBMCs. The CDR3 spells CASSVTSGSFYNEQFF. CDR3 nucleotides: TGTGCCAGCAGTGTTACTAGCGGGAGCTTTTACAATGAGCAGTTCTTC.